The 21 T cell receptor beta chains below were found in one sample sequenced in a study of cytomegalovirus exposure and HLA in healthy donors. PCR amplification relied on 60 Vbeta primers (plus 13 Jbeta primers). The assay was immunoSEQ multiplex PCR, and TCRdb's table has in-frame clones only and misses some. The sample contains 160,000 or so clones, around three quarters of which appear only once. Sample: PBMCs. Every receptor here comes from a man over 45 in good health and CMV-seropositive.

This clone was seen only once. CDR3 DNA: TGTGCCAGCAGCAAAGACCCGGGGCAAGAGACCCAGTACTTC. Translated, it gives CASSKDPGQETQYF. The chain uses TRBV2 and TRBJ2-5; weak D call: TRBD2 (5 bases). The CDR3 sequence is 14 residues long. Germline values: CDR1 SNHLY, CDR2 FYNNEI. The V gene lost 6 bases and the J gene lost 2 bases, with 13 bases spanning the gap.

The chain couples TRBV7-9 to TRBJ1-4; D is perhaps TRBD1 (5 bases). In germline, CDR1 is SEHNR, CDR2 FQNEAQ (reference sequence). The ends were cut back, 1 base at V and 3 bases at J, with 9 bases in the middle. CDR3 length: 15 amino acids. Here the CDR3 DNA reads TGTGCCAGCAGCTTAGTGGGGGGGTCTAATGAAAAACTGTTTTTT. Amino acids: CASSLVGGSNEKLFF.

This chain's CDR3 is CASSPLNGGRDTQYF. In DNA form, the CDR3 reads TGCGCCAGCAGCCCCTTAAACGGGGGACGGGATACGCAGTATTTT. V is TRBV5-1 and J is TRBJ2-3; a weak D match, TRBD2 (6 bases). CDR1 and CDR2 from the germline V gene are SGHRS and YFSETQ. The CDR3 extends over 15 amino acids. Trimming shortened V by 4 bases and J by 6 bases, and 18 bases separated the two germline ends.

The rearrangement uses TRBV6-5 and TRBJ2-1; TRBD1 is a possible D gene (5 bases). Germline loops: CDR1 MNHEY, CDR2 SVGAGI. Between the trimmed V and J ends, which lost 4 bases and 0 bases, there was a span of 10 bases. The CDR3 extends over 15 amino acids. CDR3 in amino acids: CASSWTPISYNEQFF. CDR3 nucleotides: TGTGCCAGCAGTTGGACACCCATCTCCTACAATGAGCAGTTCTTC.

V is TRBV10-3 and J is TRBJ2-7; 12 bases fit TRBD1. V shed 3 bases, J shed 7 bases, and the junction held 7 bases outside the gene matches. CDR3 length: 15 residues. The germline CDR1 and CDR2 sequences are ENHRY and SYGVKD. The DNA of the CDR3 is TGTGCCATCAGTGATCCGGGACAGGGGGCGTTTGAGCAGTACTTC. This codes for CAISDPGQGAFEQYF.

The rearrangement uses TRBV30 and TRBJ2-2, with D perhaps TRBD1 (6 bases). V lost 4 bases to trimming and J lost 3 bases, with 9 bases between them. Looked up from germline, CDR1 is GTSNPN and CDR2 is SVGIG (reference sequence). The length of the CDR3 is 13 residues. As DNA, the CDR3 is TGTGCCTGGAAACCAGGGGACACCGGGGAGCTGTTTTTT. Translating gives CAWKPGDTGELFF.

The chain recombines TRBV2 with TRBJ2-5; the match to TRBD1 covers 8 bases. The better agreement between TRBJ2-7 and the DNA end casts doubt on the J call. Germline V gene lookup returns CDR1 SNHLY and CDR2 FYNNEI. The CDR3 contains 15 residues. For the CDR3, the DNA is TGTGCCAGCAGTGAAGCACCCGGGACAGGCTACGAGCAGTACTTC. It yields the protein CASSEAPGTGYEQYF.

V usage is TRBV6-5 and J usage is TRBJ1-4, with a possible D match to TRBD1 (5 bases). V lost 6 bases, J lost 4 bases, and 12 bases lay in between. CDR1 MNHEY and CDR2 SVGAGI come from the germline V gene. This CDR3 has 14 amino acids. The CDR3 region is CASRRRDFNEKLFF. CDR3 DNA: TGTGCCAGCAGGCGCCGGGACTTTAATGAAAAACTGTTTTTT.

V gene TRBV11-3 combines with J gene TRBJ1-3; 9 nucleotides line up with TRBD1. CDR1 and CDR2 (germline): SGHNT, YENEEA. V lost 5 bases, J lost 7 bases, and 6 bases stayed unmatched. This CDR3 comprises 14 residues. The CDR3 loop is CASSIGTGSNTIYF. CDR3 sequence (DNA): TGTGCCAGCAGCATCGGGACAGGGTCGAACACCATATATTTT.

This sequence joins TRBV4-2 and TRBJ1-6; 7 nucleotides align to TRBD1. This CDR3 has 15 residues. After removal of 5 bases from V and 7 bases from J, the junction contained 8 bases not matched to a gene. Germline V gene lookup returns CDR1 LGHNA and CDR2 YNFKEQ. The CDR3 DNA reads TGTGCCAGCAGCATAACCGGGACAGCCAATTCACCCCTCCACTTT. Its protein product is CASSITGTANSPLHF.

With respect to this clone: One end of the junction does not line up with germline, which may come from a read error. The chain combines TRBV29-1 with TRBJ1-2; 9 positions match TRBD1. CDR1 and CDR2 from the germline V gene are SQVTM and ANQGSEA. The CDR3 is 17 residues long. CDR3 in amino acids: CSVERSMGQGWNYGCTF. The CDR3 region has the DNA TGCAGCGTTGAACGATCCATGGGACAGGGATGGAACTATGGCTGCACCTTC.

The chain has TRBV4-1 and TRBJ2-7; D is perhaps TRBD1 (6 bases). The CDR3 covers 18 residues. Germline CDR1 MGHRA, CDR2 YSYEKL. The V and J ends lost 1 base and 1 base respectively, with 20 bases between them. The CDR3 sequence: CASSQAYAGATFSYEQYF. For the CDR3, the DNA is TGCGCCAGCAGCCAAGCCTACGCAGGGGCGACTTTTTCCTACGAGCAGTACTTC.

This chain links TRBV6-5 with TRBJ1-1; 8 bases map to TRBD1. There are 14 residues in the CDR3. Per germline, CDR1 MNHEY and CDR2 SVGAGI. V lost 2 bases and J lost 8; bases outside the gene matches: 7. In nucleotides, the CDR3 is TGTGCCAGCAGTTACCAGGGGGCGGGTGGGGAAGCTTTCTTT. As protein: CASSYQGAGGEAFF.

The chain couples TRBV19 to TRBJ2-7, with no clear D. Germline loops: CDR1 LNHDA, CDR2 SQIVND (reference sequence). This CDR3 region has 11 residues. V was trimmed by 10 bases and J by 1 base, leaving 8 bases between them. DNA of the CDR3: TGTGCCACGGGTCAGTCCTACGAGCAGTACTTC. Its translation is CATGQSYEQYF. The full variable domain, in which reference TRBV19 and TRBJ2-7 provide the parts outside the CDR3, is DGGITQSPKYLFRKEGQNVTLSCEQNLNHDAMYWYRQDPGQGLRLIYYSQIVNDFQKGDIAEGYSVSREKKESFPLTVTSAQKNPTAFYLCATGQSYEQYFGPGTRLTVT.

V gene TRBV6-1 combines with J gene TRBJ1-2; possibly TRBD1 for D (6 bases). Germline CDR1 reads MNHNS; CDR2 reads SASEGT. The CDR3 loop spans 13 amino acids. The ends were cut back, 6 bases at V and 8 bases at J, with 16 bases in the middle. The CDR3 nucleotides are TGTGCCAGCAGCCTGGACAGCCTTCTCGGCTACACCTTC. Protein sequence: CASSLDSLLGYTF.

The chain has TRBV5-1 and TRBJ2-5; 8 bases agree with TRBD1. TRBJ2-7 matches the DNA end more closely, so the J call is doubtful. The CDR3 covers 14 residues. Germline CDR1 SGHRS, CDR2 YFSETQ. This CDR3 reads CASSLVQGANEQYF. DNA for the CDR3: TGCGCCAGCAGCTTGGTTCAGGGGGCGAACGAGCAGTACTTC.

Only a few counts were recorded for this clone. The chain couples TRBV7-3 to TRBJ2-2; D unresolved. Germline assignment: CDR1 SGHTA and CDR2 FQGTGA. CDR3 length: 13 residues. Trimming cost V 1 base and J 8 bases, with 8 bases left between them. The CDR3 loop reads CASSLINPGELFF. The CDR3 nucleotides are TGTGCCAGCAGCTTAATCAATCCAGGGGAGCTGTTTTTT.

This clone was seen a handful of times. The rearrangement links TRBV4-3 to TRBJ1-3; 9 positions agree with TRBD1. Losses at the gene ends were 5 bases for V and 4 bases for J; bases not matched to a gene: 3. Per the germline V gene, CDR1 is LGHNA and CDR2 is YSLEER. The CDR3 is 14 amino acids. DNA of the CDR3: TGCGCCAGCAGCGGACAGGGGAACGGAAACACCATATATTTT. Translating gives CASSGQGNGNTIYF.

This clone occurred once. The CDR3 loop reads CASKDRGPGELFF. CDR3 sequence (DNA): TGTGCCAGCAAAGACAGGGGGCCCGGGGAGCTGTTTTTT. V and J are TRBV27 and TRBJ2-2; 10 nucleotides align to TRBD1. This CDR3 contains 13 residues. After removal of 7 bases from V and 6 bases from J, the junction contained 2 bases not matched to a gene. From germline, CDR1 is MNHEY and CDR2 SMNVEV (reference sequence).

This clone was seen a single time. This chain joins TRBV9 and TRBJ2-3; TRBD2 aligns across 8 bases. The length of the CDR3 is 16 residues. Germline V gene data show CDR1 as SGDLS and CDR2 as YYNGEE. V shed 1 base and J 8 bases; nucleotides not matched to a gene: 12. The CDR3 is CASSVLSGGRGATQYF. For the CDR3, the DNA is TGTGCCAGCAGCGTACTGAGCGGGGGCCGAGGAGCTACGCAGTATTTT.

This clone was seen only a few times. The genes are TRBV4-1 and TRBJ2-1; maybe TRBD2 (6 bases). V was cut by 4 bases and J by 0 bases, with 10 bases left in between. The CDR3 runs 15 residues. Germline-derived CDR1 and CDR2 are MGHRA and YSYEKL. For the CDR3, the DNA is TGCGCCAGCAGCCTACGGGGGTACTCCTACAATGAGCAGTTCTTC. The encoded protein is CASSLRGYSYNEQFF.